This T cell receptor beta chain was sequenced for a study of cytomegalovirus exposure and HLA in healthy donors. Across the whole study: There were some 400 genotyped donors. Of these, about 80% fell in the genetic ancestry cluster associated with self-reported Caucasian donors. Study-level results: The authors later linked a missense DCLRE1C variant to TCR beta V- and J-gene trimming. The majority of TCR sequences were rare, yet some public TCRs appeared in many donors. An analysis done earlier found most TCR beta V segments productive about 90% or about 30% of the time.

The PCR ran on 60 Vbeta and 13 Jbeta primers. Repertoires were generated with immunoSEQ multiplex PCR, while TCRdb's copy carries only in-frame clones and drops some. Seen here are around 160,000 clones, about 75% observed once, and the top ten hold about 14%. The V gene's germline CDR1 is MNHEY and CDR2 SMNVEV (reference sequence). V lost 1 base and J lost 3; bases outside the gene matches: 6. This CDR3 comprises 15 residues. In regard to this clone: Its antigen is as yet unknown.

The sample was PBMCs. The chain uses TRBV27 and TRBJ2-7; TRBD1 agrees at 7 bases. This TCR was recovered from a man in his forties or fifties in good health and CMV-seropositive. The CDR3 sequence: CASSLYPGQFYEQYF. The CDR3, as DNA: TGTGCCAGCAGTTTATACCCGGGACAGTTCTACGAGCAGTACTTC.